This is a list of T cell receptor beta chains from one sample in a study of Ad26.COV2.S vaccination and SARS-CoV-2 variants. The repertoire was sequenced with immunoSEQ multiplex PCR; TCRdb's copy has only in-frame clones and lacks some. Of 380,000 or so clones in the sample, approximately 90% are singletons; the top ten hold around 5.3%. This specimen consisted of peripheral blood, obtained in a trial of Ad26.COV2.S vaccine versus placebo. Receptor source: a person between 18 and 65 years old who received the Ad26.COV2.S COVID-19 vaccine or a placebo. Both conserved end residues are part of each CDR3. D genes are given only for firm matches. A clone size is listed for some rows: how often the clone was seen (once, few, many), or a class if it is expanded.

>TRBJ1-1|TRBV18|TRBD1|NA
CASSRDRGTGTEAFF
TGTGCCAGCTCAAGGGACAGGGGGACGGGCACTGAAGCTTTCTTT
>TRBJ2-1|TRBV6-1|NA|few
CASSDRWEPNEQFF
TGTGCCAGCAGTGATAGGTGGGAGCCCAATGAGCAGTTCTTC
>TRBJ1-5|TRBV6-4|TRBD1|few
CASSTGDNQPQHF
TGTGCCAGCAGTACAGGGGACAATCAGCCCCAGCATTTT
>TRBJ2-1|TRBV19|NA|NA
CASSIWDSSYNEQFF
TGTGCCAGTAGTATTTGGGACTCCTCCTACAATGAGCAGTTCTTC
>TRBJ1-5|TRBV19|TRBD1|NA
CASSRTGLQPQHF
TGTGCCAGTAGCCGGACAGGGCTTCAGCCCCAGCATTTT
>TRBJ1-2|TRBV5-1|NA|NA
CASSLTQGTGDPNGYTF
TGCGCCAGCAGCTTAACACAGGGAACCGGAGATCCCAATGGCTACACCTTC
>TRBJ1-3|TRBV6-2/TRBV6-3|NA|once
CASSYRDRTRSGNTIYF
TGTGCCAGCAGTTACCGCGACAGGACCCGCTCTGGAAACACCATATATTTT
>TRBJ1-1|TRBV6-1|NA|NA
CASSDSRATEAFF
TGTGCCAGCAGTGACAGTAGAGCGACTGAAGCTTTCTTT
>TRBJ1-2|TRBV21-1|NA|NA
CASSKSLGQGKDYGYTF
TGTGCCAGCAGCAAAAGCCTCGGACAGGGAAAAGACTATGGCTACACCTTC
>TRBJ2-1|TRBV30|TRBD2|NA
CAWKRAGTSVYNEQFF
TGTGCCTGGAAAAGAGCCGGGACTAGCGTCTACAATGAGCAGTTCTTC
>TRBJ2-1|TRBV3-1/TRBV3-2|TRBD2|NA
CASSQDTSGRLYNEQFF
TGTGCCAGCAGCCAAGATACCAGCGGGAGGCTATACAATGAGCAGTTCTTC
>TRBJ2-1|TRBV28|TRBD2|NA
CASRDPGLAGVGEQFF
TGTGCCAGCAGGGACCCGGGACTAGCGGGAGTCGGTGAGCAGTTCTTC
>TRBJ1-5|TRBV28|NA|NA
CASSLQITSQPQHF
TGTGCCAGCAGCCTCCAGATTACTAGTCAGCCCCAGCATTTT
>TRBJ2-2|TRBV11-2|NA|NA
CASSFRGLGTGELFF
TGTGCCAGCAGCTTCCGGGGTCTGGGCACCGGGGAGCTGTTTTTT
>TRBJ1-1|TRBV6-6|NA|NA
CASSYSPQVNTEAFF
TGTGCCAGCAGTTACTCTCCCCAGGTCAACACTGAAGCTTTCTTT
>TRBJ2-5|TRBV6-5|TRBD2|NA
CASSPGLAGIQTQYF
TGTGCCAGCAGTCCTGGACTAGCGGGGATCCAGACCCAGTACTTC
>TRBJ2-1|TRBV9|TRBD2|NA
CASSARDGDPGLAGGREQFF
TGTGCCAGCAGCGCCCGCGATGGGGACCCGGGACTAGCGGGAGGGCGTGAGCAGTTCTTC
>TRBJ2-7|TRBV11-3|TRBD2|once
CASSLGGGGASEQYF
TGTGCCAGCAGCTTAGGCGGCGGGGGGGCTTCCGAGCAGTACTTC
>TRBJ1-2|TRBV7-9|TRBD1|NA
CASSLTGFLAYGYTF
TGTGCCAGCAGCTTGACAGGGTTCTTAGCCTATGGCTACACCTTC
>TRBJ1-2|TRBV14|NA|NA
CASSQGTWDYGYTF
TGTGCCAGCAGCCAGGGGACTTGGGACTATGGCTACACCTTC
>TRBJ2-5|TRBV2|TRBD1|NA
CASSGDSKETQYF
TGTGCCAGCAGTGGGGACAGCAAAGAGACCCAGTACTTC
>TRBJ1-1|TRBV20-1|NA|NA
CSARGMNTEAFF
TGCAGTGCTCGTGGAATGAACACTGAAGCTTTCTTT
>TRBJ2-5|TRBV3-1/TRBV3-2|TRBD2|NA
CASSRLAGDQETQYF
TGTGCCAGCAGCCGACTAGCGGGAGACCAAGAGACCCAGTACTTC
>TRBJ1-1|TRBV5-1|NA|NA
CASSLWGGSSNTEAFF
TGCGCCAGCAGCTTGTGGGGAGGAAGTTCGAACACTGAAGCTTTCTTT
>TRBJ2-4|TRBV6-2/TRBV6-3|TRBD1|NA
CASSYSWTGSNIQYF
TGTGCCAGCAGTTACTCCTGGACAGGGAGTAACATTCAGTACTTC
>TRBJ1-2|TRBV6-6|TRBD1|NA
CASNPDRGSYGYTF
TGTGCCAGCAACCCGGACAGGGGTTCCTATGGCTACACCTTC
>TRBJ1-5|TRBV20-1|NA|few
CSAGSVQPQHF
TGCAGTGCAGGGTCGGTTCAGCCCCAGCATTTT
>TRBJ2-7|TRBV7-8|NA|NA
CASSLLFGTNYEQYF
TGTGCCAGCAGCCTATTATTCGGGACCAACTACGAGCAGTACTTC
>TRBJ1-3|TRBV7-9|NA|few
CASSKGGYGNTIYF
TGTGCCAGCAGCAAAGGGGGTTATGGAAACACCATATATTTT
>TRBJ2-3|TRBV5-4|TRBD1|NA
CASSLGQGATDTQYF
TGTGCCAGCAGCCTGGGACAGGGGGCAACAGATACGCAGTATTTT
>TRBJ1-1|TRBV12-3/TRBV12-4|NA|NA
CASRKDSTEAFF
TGTGCCAGCAGGAAAGACAGTACTGAAGCTTTCTTT
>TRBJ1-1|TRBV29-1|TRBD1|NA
CSGSTGGYTEAFF
TGCAGCGGTTCGACAGGGGGCTACACTGAAGCTTTCTTT
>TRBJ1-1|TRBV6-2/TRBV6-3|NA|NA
CASSYTVNTEAFF
TGTGCCAGCAGTTACACAGTGAACACTGAAGCTTTCTTT
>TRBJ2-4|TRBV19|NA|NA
CASSIRVDKNIQYF
TGTGCCAGTAGTATCCGGGTTGACAAAAACATTCAGTACTTC
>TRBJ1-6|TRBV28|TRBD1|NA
CASRNRTGRVDNSPLHF
TGTGCCAGCAGAAATCGGACAGGGAGGGTAGATAATTCACCCCTCCACTTT
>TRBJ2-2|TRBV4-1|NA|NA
CASSQDQGKVDTGELFF
TGCGCCAGCAGCCAAGACCAGGGGAAAGTTGACACCGGGGAGCTGTTTTTT